A selection of T cell receptor beta chains follows, all from one sample in a study of blood T cell repertoires in COVID-19. The data were produced by immunoSEQ multiplex PCR, yet TCRdb's version contains in-frame clones alone and is incomplete. The sample lists some 360,000 clones; 80% to 90% were seen once. Sequencing used peripheral blood. The receptors were gathered from an older woman with COVID-19, enrolled during active disease. The CDR3 runs from the conserved cysteine through the conserved F or W. Each record gives: J gene, V gene, D gene, CDR3 length, clone size, CDR3 DNA, CDR3 protein. A D gene is named only where the DNA matches it firmly. Clone size is shown for a subset of rows, as once, few, many or a class of expanded clone.

TRBJ1-2,TRBV7-6,TRBD1,16,-,TGTGCCAGCACCGCCGGGACAGGGGGCCCTAACTATGGCTACACCTTC,CASTAGTGGPNYGYTF
TRBJ2-3,TRBV11-1,TRBD1,15,-,TGTGCCAGCAGCTTACTCCAGGGGGCCACAGATACGCAGTATTTT,CASSLLQGATDTQYF
TRBJ1-6,TRBV9,-,14,-,TGTGCCAGCAGCGCCCGGAGGGAGAATTCACCCCTCCACTTT,CASSARRENSPLHF
TRBJ2-1,TRBV19,-,14,-,TGTGCCAGTAGTATGAGGGAAACCTACAATGAGCAGTTCTTC,CASSMRETYNEQFF
TRBJ2-5,TRBV7-2,-,15,-,TGTGCCAGCAGCTTAGCGGGACACCTCCAAGAGACCCAGTACTTC,CASSLAGHLQETQYF
TRBJ1-3,TRBV11-2,TRBD1,16,-,TGTGCCAGCAGCACTCGAGCCGGGACAGGGGGTAACACCATATATTTT,CASSTRAGTGGNTIYF
TRBJ1-2,TRBV7-2,-,17,-,TGTGCCAGCAGCTTCCCCCCAAGCAGGGCTGATAACTATGGCTACACCTTC,CASSFPPSRADNYGYTF
TRBJ2-2,TRBV9,TRBD1,14,-,TGTGCCAGCAGCACACGGACAGGGGCCGGGGAGCTGTTTTTT,CASSTRTGAGELFF
TRBJ1-2,TRBV19,TRBD1,14,-,TGTGCCAGTAGTACGACAGGGTATCGAGTTGGCTACACCTTC,CASSTTGYRVGYTF
TRBJ2-3,TRBV15,TRBD1,15,-,TGTGCCACCAGCAGAGCGACAGGGGGAAGGGGTACGCAGTATTTT,CATSRATGGRGTQYF
TRBJ2-7,TRBV13,-,16,-,TGTGCCAGCAGTTCCTCCGGCGGGGGCCTCTCCTACGAGCAGTACTTC,CASSSSGGGLSYEQYF
TRBJ1-2,TRBV19,-,14,-,TGTGCCAGTAGTATGGGAGGCGGATTCTATGGCTACACCTTC,CASSMGGGFYGYTF
TRBJ2-2,TRBV7-9,TRBD1,14,-,TGTGCCAGCAGCTTACAGGGACAGCCCGGGGAGCTGTTTTTT,CASSLQGQPGELFF
TRBJ1-1,TRBV20-1,-,12,-,TGCAGTGCTAGTGGAGGCAGGGTAGAAGCTTTCTTT,CSASGGRVEAFF
TRBJ2-2,TRBV29-1,-,13,-,TGCAGCGTAAGAGGGCAGAACACCGGGGAGCTGTTTTTT,CSVRGQNTGELFF
TRBJ1-5,TRBV4-1,TRBD1,14,-,TGCGCCAGCAGCCTACAGGGGGCGGATCAGCCCCAGCATTTT,CASSLQGADQPQHF
TRBJ1-1,TRBV6-5,-,14,-,TGTGCCAGCATGATTTCCGAGATGAACACTGAAGCTTTCTTT,CASMISEMNTEAFF
TRBJ1-1,TRBV27,-,13,-,TGTGCCAGCAGTTTTGGGGGGGACACTGAAGCTTTCTTT,CASSFGGDTEAFF
TRBJ1-2,TRBV4-1,-,15,-,TGCGCCAGCAGCCAAGGACCAGGGTCCAACTATGGCTACACCTTC,CASSQGPGSNYGYTF
TRBJ1-2,TRBV6-6,TRBD1,15,-,TGTGCCAGCAGTCCGAAGACAGGGCGTAACTATGGCTACACCTTC,CASSPKTGRNYGYTF
TRBJ2-5,TRBV5-1,-,15,-,TGCGCCAGCAGCCTGACCCGCGGGTCCCTAGAGACCCAGTACTTC,CASSLTRGSLETQYF
TRBJ2-2,TRBV7-3,-,14,-,TGTGCCAGCAGTCTCCAGGACAGCACCGGGGAGCTGTTTTTT,CASSLQDSTGELFF
TRBJ2-3,TRBV11-1,TRBD1,14,-,TGTGCCAGCAGCCCGACAGGGTTCACAGATACGCAGTATTTT,CASSPTGFTDTQYF
TRBJ2-5,TRBV19,TRBD2,17,-,TGTGCCAGTAGTACCCCCGGACTAGCGGGGGGGCTTGTGACCCAGTACTTC,CASSTPGLAGGLVTQYF
TRBJ1-5,TRBV19,-,13,-,TGTGCCAGTAGTAGTCAAGAGGTACAGCCCCAGCATTTT,CASSSQEVQPQHF
TRBJ2-3,TRBV6-4,TRBD1,17,-,TGTGCCAGCAGAGGGACAGCCCAAGGTTCTAGCACAGATACGCAGTATTTT,CASRGTAQGSSTDTQYF
TRBJ2-2,TRBV19,TRBD1,15,-,TGTGCCAGTAGCCTTACAGGGGGCAGGACCGGGGAGCTGTTTTTT,CASSLTGGRTGELFF
TRBJ2-1,TRBV28,-,14,-,TGTGCCCGCGGACCTTGGGGGGGGGCTAGAGAGCAGTTCTTC,CARGPWGGAREQFF
TRBJ2-3,TRBV5-4,TRBD2,17,-,TGTGCCAGCAGCTTGGCCGGCGGGGGGGGTTCGGGAGATACGCAGTATTTT,CASSLAGGGGSGDTQYF
TRBJ2-1,TRBV5-1,TRBD2,16,-,TGCGCCAGCAGCTCGCAAGGACTAGCGGCCTACAATGAGCAGTTCTTC,CASSSQGLAAYNEQFF
TRBJ2-3,TRBV9,-,15,-,TGTGCCAGCAGCGGCCTACCCCAAGCAACAGATACGCAGTATTTT,CASSGLPQATDTQYF
TRBJ2-7,TRBV28,-,16,-,TGTGCCAGCAGTTTAGGCTTCCGGCAGGCCTCCTACGAGCAGTACTTC,CASSLGFRQASYEQYF
TRBJ1-5,TRBV19,TRBD1,15,-,TGTGCCAGTAGTCTCCAGGGGGCCCAATTTCAGCCCCAGCATTTT,CASSLQGAQFQPQHF
TRBJ1-2,TRBV2,-,13,-,TGTGCCAGCAGCGACAGACCCGTCTATGGCTACACCTTC,CASSDRPVYGYTF
TRBJ2-1,TRBV7-9,TRBD1,14,-,TGTGCCAGCAGCCCGGACAGGGGGCAGGTTGAGCAGTTCTTC,CASSPDRGQVEQFF
TRBJ1-3,TRBV9,TRBD1,15,-,TGTGCCAGCAGCGTGGGACAGCTCTCTGGAAACACCATATATTTT,CASSVGQLSGNTIYF
TRBJ2-5,TRBV6-5,-,13,-,TGTGCCAGCAGTCGGCGGATTGAAGAGACCCAGTACTTC,CASSRRIEETQYF
TRBJ2-2,TRBV5-4,-,13,-,TGTGCCAGCAGCTTCCGTGGGCCCGGGGAGCTGTTTTTT,CASSFRGPGELFF
TRBJ1-5,TRBV25-1,-,14,-,TGTGCCAGCAGTGAATTAGGCGGAAATCAGCCCCAGCATTTT,CASSELGGNQPQHF
TRBJ2-7,TRBV6-5,-,13,-,TGTGCCAGCGACCCGCGAGGGTACCACGAGCAGTACTTC,CASDPRGYHEQYF
TRBJ2-7,TRBV7-2,TRBD2,13,once,TGTGCCAGCAGCCCAGGACTAGCGTGGCAGCAGTACTTC,CASSPGLAWQQYF
TRBJ1-1,TRBV27,-,19,few,TGTGCCAGCAGTTTATCGGGCCGCGGTACATCGCGGCGGGACACTGAAGCTTTCTTT,CASSLSGRGTSRRDTEAFF
TRBJ1-5,TRBV28,-,17,once,TGTGCCAGCAGACTAAAGGTCGGGACATTAAGCAATCAGCCCCAGCATTTT,CASRLKVGTLSNQPQHF
TRBJ2-2,TRBV6-5,TRBD2,14,-,TGTGCCAGCAGACTAGCGGCGAACACCGGGGAGCTGTTTTTT,CASRLAANTGELFF
TRBJ2-5,TRBV5-1,TRBD2,17,-,TGCGCCAGCAGCTTGTTACTAGCGGGGGGGATCCAAGAGACCCAGTACTTC,CASSLLLAGGIQETQYF
TRBJ1-5,TRBV19,-,14,-,TGTGCCAGTAGTGGGGCCAGCCTTTATCAGCCCCAGCATTTT,CASSGASLYQPQHF
TRBJ1-2,TRBV5-1,-,14,-,TGCGCCAGCAGCTTGTGGGCCAGGGACTATGGCTACACCTTC,CASSLWARDYGYTF
TRBJ2-7,TRBV5-5,-,14,-,TGTGCCAGCAGCTTCGTGGGCAGCTCCTACGAGCAGTACTTC,CASSFVGSSYEQYF
TRBJ1-1,TRBV6-6,-,13,-,TGTGCCGCGGGGTATGCCCCCGGCACTGAAGCTTTCTTT,CAAGYAPGTEAFF
TRBJ2-3,TRBV7-7,-,16,-,TGTGCCAGCAGCTTAGGTCGCCTAGGGGGCACAGATACGCAGTATTTT,CASSLGRLGGTDTQYF
TRBJ2-7,TRBV6-5,TRBD1,15,once,TGTGCCAGCAGTTACTCGATAGGGGGCGTATACGAGCAGTACTTC,CASSYSIGGVYEQYF
TRBJ2-7,TRBV6-5,-,14,-,TGTGCCAGCAGGCGGGACAGTACCTCCTACGAGCAGTACTTC,CASRRDSTSYEQYF
TRBJ2-1,TRBV5-1,-,15,-,TGCGCCAGCAGCCGATTGTCGAACTCTGACAATGAGCAGTTCTTC,CASSRLSNSDNEQFF
TRBJ2-5,TRBV18,-,13,-,TGTGCCAGCTCACCAGAGAGCCTGTGGACCCAGTACTTC,CASSPESLWTQYF
TRBJ1-2,TRBV19,TRBD1,18,-,TGTGCCAGTAGTCTCGAACGACCTTCGGGACAGGGTACCTATGGCTACACCTTC,CASSLERPSGQGTYGYTF